This passage covers 8 T cell receptor beta chains from one sample sequenced in a study of T-cell reconstitution after alpha-beta-depleted transplantation in children. This sample's TCRbeta library carried unique molecular identifier barcodes. TCRdb analysed the PCR reads with MiXCR anew, one entry per CDR3 protein. The sample carries hundreds of thousands of distinct CDR3 sequences, over 10% recorded once. The sequences come from PBMCs, mostly from graft donor cells, collected 360 days after TCRalphabeta/CD19-depleted stem cell transplant. The receptors shown here come from a male patient under 18 who had a stem cell transplant for acute myeloid leukemia, so the T cells may come from the graft donor.

This clonotype appeared many times. This rearrangement joins TRBV28 to TRBJ2-5; D is uncertain. Germline V gene data show CDR1 as MDHEN and CDR2 as SYDVKM. Trimming cost V 6 bases and J 7 bases, with 18 bases left between them. This CDR3 has 14 amino acids. CDR3 amino acids: CASSITGSLGTQYF. The CDR3 DNA sequence: TGTGCCAGCAGCATTACCGGGTCCTTGGGGACCCAGTACTTC.

The chain carries TRBV10-3 and TRBJ2-1, with TRBD2 as a possible D gene (5 bases). CDR3 length equals 15 residues. Trimming pared 6 bases from V and 0 bases from J, leaving 12 bases between. Germline values: CDR1 ENHRY, CDR2 SYGVKD. CDR3: CAISLASSSYNEQFF. CDR3 nucleotide sequence: TGTGCCATCAGCCTAGCCTCGAGCTCCTACAATGAGCAGTTCTTC.

This clonotype has a count of ten or more. This chain uses TRBV20-1 with TRBJ2-1; no firm D call. CDR1 and CDR2 from the germline V gene are DFQATT and SNEGSKA (reference sequence). The CDR3 spans 13 residues. The ends were cut back, 6 bases at V and 6 bases at J, with 15 bases in the middle. The CDR3 DNA reads TGCAGTGCCAGACAAGGACGGTCCAATGAGCAGTTCTTC. As protein: CSARQGRSNEQFF.

In its sample, this clonotype was seen a few times. This chain connects TRBV13 to TRBJ2-1; 10 bases map to TRBD2. Germline CDR1 is PRHDT and CDR2 is FYEKMQ (reference sequence). The CDR3 runs to 16 residues. V lost 3 bases and J lost 0; bases outside the gene matches: 2. CDR3 protein: CASSFPSGSSYNEQFF. DNA for the CDR3: TGTGCCAGCAGCTTCCCTAGCGGGAGCTCCTACAATGAGCAGTTCTTC.

This clonotype turned up a few times. The chain couples TRBV21-1 to TRBJ1-6. TRBV21-1 corresponds to a pseudogene. The CDR3 runs to 12 residues. The CDR3 DNA reads TGTGCCAGCAAATATAAGGACTCACCCCTCCACTTT. It is translated as CASKYKDSPLHF.

At least ten counts were recorded for this clonotype. The CDR3 DNA sequence: TGTGCCACCCTGGCACGTATGGCGATAGGTACGCAGTATTTT. It is translated as CATLARMAIGTQYF. The J gene is TRBJ2-3, the V gene TRBV27; D remains unclear. Between the trimmed V and J ends, which lost 10 bases and 8 bases, there was a span of 22 bases. CDR1 and CDR2 (germline): MNHEY, SMNVEV (reference sequence). This CDR3 contains 14 residues.

The CDR3 sequence is CASSVVPDRVEAFF. The CDR3 region has the DNA TGTGCCAGCAGCGTAGTGCCCGACAGGGTTGAAGCTTTCTTT. The chain combines TRBV9 with TRBJ1-1, with 7 bases identical to TRBD1. The CDR3 contains 14 residues. Germline trimming cut 0 bases from V and 7 bases from J; bases unmatched to any gene: 6. Germline V lookup: CDR1 SGDLS, CDR2 YYNGEE. The full variable domain, rest sourced from reference TRBV9 and TRBJ1-1, is DSGVTQTPKHLITATGQRVTLRCSPRSGDLSVYWYQQSLDQGLQFLIQYYNGEERAKGNILERFSAQQFPDLHSELNLSSLELGDSALYFCASSVVPDRVEAFFGQGTRLTVV.

V usage is TRBV28 and J usage is TRBJ1-2; TRBD1 agrees at 7 bases. The trim removed 6 bases at V and 0 bases at J, leaving 13 bases unmatched. The germline V gene encodes CDR1 MDHEN and CDR2 SYDVKM. CDR3 length equals 17 residues. DNA for the CDR3: TGTGCCAGCAGGGATCAGACAGGGCAGGAGACTAACTATGGCTACACCTTC. The encoded protein is CASRDQTGQETNYGYTF.